The subject of this entry is one T cell receptor beta chain. Its antigen is unknown. TCRB libraries came from RNA via three nested multiplex PCR rounds. TCRB-specific cDNA synthesis used 0.5 to 0.65 ug of total RNA. TCRdb re-called the multiplex PCR reads with MiXCR, one entry per CDR3 protein. The sample contains 15,000 to 20,000 distinct CDR3 sequences, just under 70% of which appear only once. This record belongs to a study of tumor-infiltrating lymphocytes in glioblastoma multiforme. Findings and caveats of the study: Detected clone frequencies may not reflect cell counts, being RNA-based. T cells were not sorted into functional subsets.

Trimming stripped 5 bases from V and 4 bases from J, with 12 bases between. Germline V gene sequence: CDR1 SGHAT, CDR2 FQDESV (reference sequence). The CDR3 length is 14 residues. The rearrangement uses TRBV11-1 and TRBJ2-1; D possibly corresponds to TRBD1 (7 bases). The TCR sequence derives from a male donor with glioblastoma. Sequenced input: peripheral blood. The CDR3 region is CASSPGGLYNEQFF. The CDR3 coding sequence is TGTGCCAGCAGCCCAGGGGGGTTATACAATGAGCAGTTCTTC. The whole variable domain, remainder taken from reference TRBV11-1 and TRBJ2-1, is EAEVAQSPRYKITEKSQAVAFWCDPISGHATLYWYRQILGQGPELLVQFQDESVVDDSQLPKDRFSAERLKGVDSTLKIQPAELGDSAMYLCASSPGGLYNEQFFGPGTRLTVL.